This TCR beta chain was sequenced during a study of shared T cell receptors in the human thymus (dated by TCRdb to 2020 to 2023). With regard to the full study: The study examined how the human thymus generates shared, self-reactive T-cell receptor alpha chains.

With respect to this clone: This receptor's antigen is unknown. Base-call qualities are not available, and no considerably larger clone is one nucleotide away.

The library was made by the immunoSEQ multiplex PCR assay. TCRdb took this table from immuneACCESS and kept in-frame rearrangements with V and J called. Such tables lack part of the clones; where checked against another copy, unresolved V genes explain under half of the gap, and the rest is unexplained. The sample records some 640,000 clones, about 89% of which are singletons. Over 0.008% of the sample is in the top ten clones. From the cysteine up to the phenylalanine, the CDR3 has a length of 16 residues. Only the CDR3 portion is preserved as DNA: 48 bases, with reading frame beginning at the first base. The junction carries 17 bases between V and J, which are trimmed by 4 bases and 1 base respectively. CDR1 and CDR2 (LGHNA, YNFKEQ) derive from the germline V gene. This sample also belongs to another study, concerning human thymus T cells. That second report states: The donors were immunologically healthy infants in Finland who had open corrective cardiac surgery for congenital heart defects. Thymus tissue was obtained as surgical resects removed during corrective cardiac surgery. Usage of V and J gene segments appeared to be biased in both the thymic and the peripheral blood repertoires. According to the related research, thymic TCR repertoires were highly overlapping among unrelated individuals. The study characterized TCR alpha and beta repertoires from about 8 infant thymus samples and a few related peripheral blood samples. The cohort included more than five male and two female infants, with donor ages spanning 7 to 244 days. After being mechanically released from the tissue, thymocytes were kept at -70 degrees C in pellets of roughly 8.5-34 million cells. Genomic DNA was extracted from frozen cell pellets with a QIAsymphony instrument. TCRB and TCRAD loci were amplified from a standardized quantity of quality-controlled genomic DNA using the immunoSEQ multiplex PCR assay. The amplicons spanned the V(D)J region and were long enough to cover the CDR3 and allow V and J genes to be identified. Through the commercial immunoSEQ service, the amplicons were sequenced on an Illumina platform. Primer bias and sequencing errors were corrected using previously described methods, and TCRAD and TCRB definitions followed the IMGT database. Analysis of the repertoires was done with immunoSEQ Analyzer 3.0 and VDJTools and included basic statistics, V/J segment usage, diversity estimates, rarefaction and pairwise overlap. Diversity was estimated using the Chao1, ChaoE, Efron-Thisted, Shannon and inverse Simpson indices, and was also estimated on datasets down-sampled to the size of the smallest sample. Repertoire overlap was determined by strict matching of CDR3 nucleotide sequence, V gene and J gene, and Jaccard-based multidimensional scaling clustering was applied. Thymus samples yielded on average about 810,000 unique TCRB clonotypes, compared with roughly 80,000 from blood samples.

Recombination joined TRBV4-2 with TRBJ2-7; a confident D gene designation cannot be given. Sequences were obtained from thymocytes. The TCR comes from a boy in the first two years of life with a congenital heart defect. Donor details come from another sample of the same person, matched by shared clones. The sequence in DNA is TGTGCCAGCAGCCCAGAATTCACGGGTATGTCCTACGAGCAGTACTTC. Its amino acids are CASSPEFTGMSYEQYF.